A single count supports the clone carrying this TCR beta chain. The data derive from a study of blood T cell repertoires in COVID-19. About the research overall: Whether acute or convalescent, the COVID-19 samples came from the United States, Italy and Spain. From T cells, B-cell-depleted T cells, or PBMCs came the material, which was cDNA or gDNA.

The CDR3 contains 16 residues. Trimming left V 2 bases short and J 1 base short, with 11 bases between. The V gene's germline CDR1 is KGHSH and CDR2 LQKENI. As originally analysed: How many nucleated cells were present was estimated from reference gene primer amplification. Measured with immunoSEQ multiplex PCR; TCRdb has only the in-frame clones, and not every one. V and J calls and clone size follow that table, whereas D and trimming were derived from the DNA. The sample holds about 260,000 clones; approximately 90% are singletons and the top ten take roughly 4%. The TCR was taken from a man aged 60-69 years who had recovered from COVID-19. V usage is TRBV18 and J usage is TRBJ2-2; the D gene is possibly TRBD2 (5 bases). What was sequenced was peripheral blood. The CDR3 sequence: CASSPSLAQNTGELFF. As DNA, the CDR3 is TGTGCCAGCTCACCAAGCCTAGCCCAGAACACCGGGGAGCTGTTTTTT.